This TCR beta chain emerged from a study of shared clonotypes between healthy human individuals. Background on the study: The donors, a couple of women and a few men, were aged 18 to 49. CD4 naive and CD4 memory each took three plates per donor, while CD8 naive took two and CD8 memory one.

HIV-negative, healthy adults without recent acute infections or vaccinations were the donors. Concerning this clone: Its target is not known.

This table comes from immunoSEQ multiplex PCR, and its TCRdb copy is limited to in-frame clones, with some not included. The sample includes roughly 1 million clones, 78% of them seen just once. Germline V CDR1 and CDR2: GTSNPN, SVGIG (reference sequence). Trimming pared 1 base from V and 6 bases from J, leaving 13 bases between. This CDR3 contains 13 residues. Broader study findings: The study sampled only blood, and tissue repertoires likely differ.

The chain has TRBV30 and TRBJ2-7; D not resolved. The TCR was taken from a man between 18 and 29 years old in good health. Some clones in this sample may be carry-over from other donors' samples. The sample consisted of memory CD4+ T cells from PBMCs. Subset noted: CD45RA-negative fraction. The CDR3 sequence: CAWSAQLFREQYF. DNA for the CDR3: TGTGCCTGGAGTGCCCAATTATTCCGCGAGCAGTACTTC.